These 16 T cell receptor beta chains were sequenced from one sample in a study of immune characterization of retroperitoneal liposarcoma. TCRdb fed the PCR reads into MiXCR, producing one record per CDR3 protein. The top ten clones hold around 7.7% of a sample with 8,500 to 13,000 distinct CDR3 sequences, 25% to 30% of them seen once. Specimen: tumor tissue. Every receptor here comes from a male donor with retroperitoneal liposarcoma.

This clonotype counts as medium-sized. The chain combines TRBV7-8 with TRBJ2-5, with unresolved D. With 5 bases removed from V and 4 bases from J, the gap between germline ends came to 8 bases. CDR3 length: 12 amino acids. The germline V gene encodes CDR1 SGHVS and CDR2 FQNEAQ. CDR3 sequence (DNA): TGTGCCAGCAGCAGTTCGGGAGAGACCCAGTACTTC. Protein: CASSSSGETQYF. Full variable domain (missing parts from reference TRBV7-8 and TRBJ2-5): GAGVSQSPRYKVAKRGQDVALRCDPISGHVSLFWYQQALGQGPEFLTYFQNEAQLDKSGLPSDRFFAERPEGSVSTLKIQRTQQEDSAVYLCASSSSGETQYFGPGTRLLVL.

The chain has TRBV6-1 and TRBJ1-4, with D possibly being TRBD1 (5 bases). Germline V lookup: CDR1 MNHNS, CDR2 SASEGT. The CDR3 is 15 amino acids. V was clipped by 4 bases and J by 0 bases, with 9 bases between them. The DNA for the CDR3 is TGTGCCAGCAGTGCCCGGGGGGCAACTAATGAAAAACTGTTTTTT. This codes for CASSARGATNEKLFF.

This clonotype was seen a few times. The chain combines TRBV6-1 with TRBJ2-5; D not resolved. The CDR3 is made up of 13 amino acids. Trimming stripped 6 bases from V and 5 bases from J, with 13 bases between. Germline V gene lookup returns CDR1 MNHNS and CDR2 SASEGT. The CDR3 region has the DNA TGTGCCAGCAGAAAACAAGGGTTGGAGACCCAGTACTTC. Protein: CASRKQGLETQYF.

A word on this clonotype: A much larger clone differs from this one at a single base, so this may be a read error. V usage is TRBV11-2 and J usage is TRBJ2-7; D unresolved. Germline CDR1 SGHAT, CDR2 FQNNGV. V was cut by 5 bases and J by 2 bases, with 19 bases left in between. The CDR3 covers 16 residues. For the CDR3, the DNA is TGTGCCAGCAGCCCGTTATCGACAAGGGCCGCCTACGAGCAGTACTTC. Its protein is CASSPLSTRAAYEQYF.

Many counts were recorded for this clonotype. J is TRBJ2-1 and V is TRBV6-6; D gene ambiguous. Germline V gene data show CDR1 as MNHNY and CDR2 as SVGAGI (reference sequence). This CDR3 contains 16 residues. The V end lost 2 bases, the J end lost 4 bases, and 15 bases lay between the germline ends. This chain's CDR3 is CASSYLPGGGYNEQFF. The CDR3 DNA reads as TGTGCCAGCAGTTACCTGCCAGGTGGTGGTTACAATGAGCAGTTCTTC.

This clonotype is medium-sized within its sample. The chain joins TRBV7-2 to TRBJ2-1; 13 positions agree with TRBD2. CDR3 size: 16 residues. V trimming: 5 bases; J trimming: 9 bases; junction bases outside the gene matches: 10. Germline V lookup: CDR1 SGHTA, CDR2 FQGNSA. The CDR3 DNA sequence: TGTGCCAGCAGCGCCGGGACTAGCGGGACCTTGGGTGAGCAGTTCTTC. The encoded protein is CASSAGTSGTLGEQFF.

At least ten counts were recorded for this clonotype. This chain connects TRBV7-2 to TRBJ1-1, with TRBD1 as a possible D gene (5 bases). Trimming stripped 8 bases from V and 0 bases from J, with 13 bases between. CDR3 length: 14 amino acids. CDR1 is SGHTA and CDR2 is FQGNSA in the germline V gene. CDR3 nucleotide sequence: TGTGCCAGCCTCCCCGGGGGAATGAACACTGAAGCTTTCTTT. Translation: CASLPGGMNTEAFF.

The chain uses TRBV27 and TRBJ2-5; D uncertain. Judging by the DNA end, TRBJ2-1 fits better; the J call may be wrong. Germline V lookup: CDR1 MNHEY, CDR2 SMNVEV (reference sequence). The CDR3 extends over 11 amino acids. The CDR3 protein is CASSLSNEQFF. The CDR3 DNA reads as TGTGCCAGCAGTTTAAGTAATGAGCAGTTCTTC.

In this sample, this clonotype turned up many times. The chain links TRBV12-3 or TRBV12-4 to TRBJ2-1; perhaps TRBD2 as D (6 bases). V lost 8 bases, J lost 3 bases, and 17 bases lay in between. CDR3 length equals 15 residues. The CDR3 reads CASRLLSGSYNEQFF. CDR3 sequence (DNA): TGTGCCAGCCGCCTTTTGTCCGGGAGCTACAATGAGCAGTTCTTC.

The chain combines TRBV7-1 with TRBJ2-1, with D hard to call. Near its end, the DNA agrees better with TRBJ2-7, so the J call may be wrong. TRBV7-1 qualifies as an ORF whose function is uncertain. The length of the CDR3 is 15 residues. The CDR3 reads CASSNDWALNYEQYF. The DNA for the CDR3 is TGTGCCAGCAGTAACGACTGGGCGCTCAACTACGAGCAGTACTTC.

This clonotype was observed many times. V gene TRBV11-3 combines with J gene TRBJ2-5, with D possibly being TRBD1 (6 bases). Trimming shortened V by 0 bases and J by 11 bases, and 22 bases separated the two germline ends. Looked up from germline, CDR1 is SGHNT and CDR2 is YENEEA. CDR3 size: 16 residues. The chain's CDR3 is CASSLDLGQSYNEQYF. The CDR3 bases are TGTGCCAGCAGCTTAGATCTGGGACAAAGCTACAATGAGCAGTACTTC.

Judged by abundance, this clonotype is medium-sized. CDR3 DNA sequence: TGTGCCAGCAGCCTGGGACTAGCGGGGATCGAGCAGTTCTTC. This codes for CASSLGLAGIEQFF. The rearrangement joins TRBV7-2 to TRBJ2-1; TRBD2 matches 13 bases. The CDR3 is 14 residues long. Germline CDR1 is SGHTA and CDR2 is FQGNSA. V trimming: 5 bases; J trimming: 10 bases; junction bases outside the gene matches: 5.

By share, this clonotype ranks as medium-sized. The CDR3 here is CASSLKGKAEQYF. For the CDR3, the DNA is TGTGCCAGCAGCTTAAAGGGGAAAGCTGAGCAGTACTTC. V and J are TRBV7-9 and TRBJ2-1; D may be TRBD1 (5 bases). Judging by the DNA end, TRBJ2-7 fits better; the J call may be wrong. The germline gives CDR1 SEHNR, CDR2 FQNEAQ (reference sequence). This CDR3 is 13 amino acids long.

This clonotype was seen repeatedly, ten times or more. This chain links TRBV6-1 with TRBJ2-6, with 16 nucleotides matching TRBD2. Trimming cost V 10 bases and J 1 base; bases outside gene matches: 7. Germline CDR1 is MNHNS and CDR2 is SASEGT. The length of the CDR3 is 18 residues. CDR3 in DNA: TGTGCCACAACGGGACTAGCGGGAGGGGGGTCTGGGGCCAACGTCCTGACTTTC. The encoded protein is CATTGLAGGGSGANVLTF.

The chain links TRBV6-1 to TRBJ2-5; 8 bases agree with TRBD2. The DNA matches TRBJ2-1 better at its end, which makes the J call doubtful. This CDR3 region has 15 residues. Germline CDR1 is MNHNS and CDR2 is SASEGT. CDR3 DNA: TGTGCCAGCAGTTCAGCGGGAGAGGGGTGGGGTGAGCAGTTCTTC. Its protein product is CASSSAGEGWGEQFF.

This clonotype was seen only a few times. The rearrangement uses TRBV6-1 and TRBJ2-5; 14 bases are a match to TRBD2. J was trimmed by 4 bases and V by 5 bases; bases with no gene match: 3. In germline, CDR1 is MNHNS, CDR2 SASEGT. The CDR3 has 15 residues. The CDR3 DNA reads TGTGCCAGCAGTTTGGGACTAGCGGGAGCAGAGACCCAGTACTTC. It encodes CASSLGLAGAETQYF.